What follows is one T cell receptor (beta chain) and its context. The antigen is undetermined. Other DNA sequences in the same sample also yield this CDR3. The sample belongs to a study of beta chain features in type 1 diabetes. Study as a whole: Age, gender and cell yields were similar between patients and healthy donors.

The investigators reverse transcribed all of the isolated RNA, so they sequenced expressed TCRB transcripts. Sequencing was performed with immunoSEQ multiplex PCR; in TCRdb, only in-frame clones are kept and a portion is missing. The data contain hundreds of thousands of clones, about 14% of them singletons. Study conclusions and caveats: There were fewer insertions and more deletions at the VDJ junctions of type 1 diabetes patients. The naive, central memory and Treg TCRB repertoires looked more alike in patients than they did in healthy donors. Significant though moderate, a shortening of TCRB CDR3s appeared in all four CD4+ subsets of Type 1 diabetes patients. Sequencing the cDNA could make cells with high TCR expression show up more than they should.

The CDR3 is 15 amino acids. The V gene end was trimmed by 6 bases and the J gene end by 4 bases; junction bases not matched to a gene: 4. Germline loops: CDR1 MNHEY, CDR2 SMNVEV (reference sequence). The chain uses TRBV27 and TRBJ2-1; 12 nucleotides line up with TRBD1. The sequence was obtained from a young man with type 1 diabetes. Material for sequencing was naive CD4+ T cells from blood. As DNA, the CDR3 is TGTGCCAGCAGCAGGGACAGGGGGCAGTACAATGAGCAGTTCTTC. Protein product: CASSRDRGQYNEQFF.